These 32 T cell receptor beta chains came from one sample sequenced in a study of blood T cells in healthy people across ages. The second PCR ran roughly 6 to 11 cycles with a sample-barcoded 5' primer and J-beta primers. One entry per CDR3 protein, called by TCRdb with MiXCR from the 5' RACE reads. The sample carries 730,000 or so distinct CDR3 sequences, less than 45% recorded once. Material: blood. The source of these receptors is an elderly man in good health.

This clonotype has only a few counts. In nucleotides, the CDR3 is TGTGCCTGGAGTACCCCTAGCGGGAGGACCTACAATGAGCAGTTCTTC. This encodes CAWSTPSGRTYNEQFF. The chain is built from TRBV30 and TRBJ2-1; 11 bases map to TRBD2. The CDR3 consists of 16 residues. V gave up 2 bases and J gave up 2 bases; unmatched junction bases: 5. Germline V gene data show CDR1 as GTSNPN and CDR2 as SVGIG (reference sequence).

This clonotype was observed a few times. This rearrangement joins TRBV7-2 to TRBJ2-7; tentative D call: TRBD2 (6 bases). From germline, CDR1 is SGHTA and CDR2 FQGNSA. The CDR3 has 14 residues. The ends were cut back, 3 bases at V and 1 base at J, with 10 bases in the middle. CDR3 amino acids: CASSFGTQSYEQYF. CDR3 coding DNA: TGTGCCAGCAGCTTCGGGACTCAATCCTACGAGCAGTACTTC.

This chain connects TRBV11-2 to TRBJ1-2; possibly TRBD1 for D (5 bases). Trimming took 5 bases from V and 4 from J, leaving 14 bases between them. Germline V gene sequence: CDR1 SGHAT, CDR2 FQNNGV. The CDR3 contains 14 residues. The CDR3 coding sequence is TGTGCCAGCAGCCCGGGACTGCGGCCCTATGGCTACACCTTC. Its protein is CASSPGLRPYGYTF.

The table lists this clonotype with a few counts. CDR3 coding DNA: TGCAGTGCTAGACAAGGGCAGGGGGCTCCTTATGAGCAGTACTTC. Residues: CSARQGQGAPYEQYF. V gene TRBV20-1 combines with J gene TRBJ2-7; TRBD1 aligns across 8 bases. Germline V gene sequence: CDR1 DFQATT, CDR2 SNEGSKA (reference sequence). The CDR3 has 15 amino acids. After removal of 2 bases from V and 7 bases from J, the junction contained 13 bases not matched to a gene.

This sequence joins TRBV20-1 and TRBJ2-3; D unresolved. V dropped 5 bases and J dropped 3 bases, with 18 bases sitting between them. This CDR3 spans 15 amino acids. CDR1 is DFQATT and CDR2 is SNEGSKA in the germline V gene (reference sequence). Here the CDR3 reads CSAENAAKGTDTQYF. In DNA form, the CDR3 reads TGCAGTGCTGAAAATGCGGCCAAAGGGACAGATACGCAGTATTTT.

The rearrangement joins TRBV15 to TRBJ2-2; possibly TRBD1 for D (6 bases). The CDR3 consists of 18 residues. V was cut by 1 base and J by 5 bases, with 20 bases left in between. Per germline, CDR1 LNHNV and CDR2 YYDKDF (reference sequence). Here the CDR3 reads CATSRGIIRTEITGELFF. CDR3 DNA sequence: TGTGCCACCAGCAGAGGTATTATCCGGACAGAGATTACCGGGGAGCTGTTTTTT.

V and J are TRBV7-6 and TRBJ2-7, with TRBD1 identical over 11 bases. The germline V gene has CDR1 SGHVS and CDR2 FNYEAQ. The CDR3 length is 16 residues. The trim removed 5 bases at V and 6 bases at J, leaving 12 bases unmatched. The DNA for the CDR3 is TGTGCCAGCAGCGGAGGGACAGGGGGTTTAAAGGGCGAGCAGTACTTC. Translation: CASSGGTGGLKGEQYF.

V and J are TRBV20-1 and TRBJ2-1; D unclear. The germline V gene has CDR1 DFQATT and CDR2 SNEGSKA (reference sequence). The V gene lost 0 bases and the J gene lost 5 bases, with 14 bases spanning the gap. This CDR3 has 15 amino acids. The CDR3 reads CSARDQPAGNNEQFF. The CDR3 nucleotides read TGCAGTGCTAGAGATCAGCCAGCCGGCAACAATGAGCAGTTCTTC.

Details on this clonotype: Germline and junction disagree at one end, which may indicate a read error. This sequence joins TRBV6-5 and TRBJ2-3; D is ambiguous. CDR3 size: 15 residues. Germline V gives CDR1 MNHEY, CDR2 SVGAGI. CDR3 loop: CASSYSRMRADAQYF. The CDR3 bases are TGTGCCAGCAGTTACTCTAGAATGCGTGCAGATGCGCAGTATTTT.

The chain employs TRBV5-7 and TRBJ2-5; TRBD2 agrees at 14 bases. Being an ORF, TRBV5-7 has a function that is uncertain. Trimming cost V 0 bases and J 5 bases; bases outside gene matches: 9. CDR3 length equals 18 residues. DNA for the CDR3: TGTGCCAGCAGCTTGGGGACTAGCGGGAGGTCTACCAGGGAGACCCAGTACTTC. Translation gives CASSLGTSGRSTRETQYF.

This chain links TRBV20-1 with TRBJ2-4; tentatively, D is TRBD1 (5 bases). Germline V gene data show CDR1 as DFQATT and CDR2 as SNEGSKA (reference sequence). The CDR3 is 14 residues long. Trimming stripped 8 bases from V and 6 bases from J, with 20 bases between. CDR3 in amino acids: CSFSLSGRTNIQYF. The CDR3 coding sequence is TGCAGTTTCTCGTTGTCAGGGCGGACAAACATTCAGTACTTC.

This clonotype was seen a few times. The chain uses TRBV2 and TRBJ2-7; D is ambiguous. Germline V lookup: CDR1 SNHLY, CDR2 FYNNEI. V lost 3 bases and J 6 bases, leaving 12 bases between the germline ends. There are 13 residues in the CDR3. The CDR3 reads CASSDPQPFEQYF. CDR3 in DNA: TGTGCCAGCAGTGACCCACAGCCTTTCGAGCAGTACTTC.

This clonotype showed up just a few times. The chain uses TRBV15 and TRBJ2-3, with D perhaps matching TRBD2 (5 bases). Germline CDR1 and CDR2: LNHNV and YYDKDF (reference sequence). Trimming left V 5 bases short and J 6 bases short, with 9 bases between. The CDR3 covers 12 residues. The CDR3 nucleotides read TGTGCCACCAGCTATGGGGAGGATACGCAGTATTTT. Encoded protein: CATSYGEDTQYF.

The chain employs TRBV11-3 and TRBJ2-6; the match to TRBD1 covers 8 bases. CDR3 length: 17 amino acids. Trimming at V came to 5 bases and at J to 2 bases, leaving 8 bases not matched to a gene. The V gene's germline CDR1 is SGHNT and CDR2 YENEEA. CDR3 nucleotide sequence: TGTGCCAGCAGCCGTGGGACAGGAGGGACTGGGGCCAACGTCCTGACTTTC. Its protein product is CASSRGTGGTGANVLTF.

A note on this clonotype: Possible read error: a much larger clone is one base away. The chain joins TRBV29-1 to TRBJ1-4; D not certain. V shed 5 bases and J shed 7 bases, with 11 bases lying between them. CDR1 and CDR2 from the germline V gene are SQVTM and ANQGSEA. The CDR3 length is 12 residues. The CDR3 loop is CSVQFGSEKLFF. CDR3 bases: TGCAGCGTTCAGTTCGGTAGTGAAAAACTGTTTTTT.

In its sample, this clonotype was seen many times. The V gene is TRBV5-1, the J gene TRBJ2-3, with D maybe TRBD1 (5 bases). This CDR3 is built from 13 residues. With 4 bases removed from V and 3 bases from J, the gap between germline ends came to 9 bases. Germline CDR1 and CDR2: SGHRS and YFSETQ. Written as DNA, the CDR3 is TGCGCCAGCAGCCAGGGCGTGACAGATACGCAGTATTTT. Protein: CASSQGVTDTQYF.

The chain combines TRBV18 with TRBJ1-4; no clear D gene. Deletions cut 2 bases from V and 8 bases from J, with 12 bases between. CDR1 KGHSH and CDR2 LQKENI come from the germline V gene. There are 14 residues in the CDR3. This chain's CDR3 is CASSPDNLREKLFF. In DNA, the CDR3 is TGTGCCAGCTCACCAGACAATTTGAGGGAAAAACTGTTTTTT. Using reference TRBV18 and TRBJ1-4 for the parts outside the CDR3, the full variable domain is NAGVMQNPRHLVRRRGQEARLRCSPMKGHSHVYWYRQLPEEGLKFMVYLQKENIIDESGMPKERFSAEFPKEGPSILRIQQVVRGDSAAYFCASSPDNLREKLFFGSGTQLSVL.

This chain joins TRBV7-6 and TRBJ2-5; D call uncertain. The V end lost 4 bases, the J end lost 11 bases, and 20 bases lay between the germline ends. The CDR3 consists of 14 residues. Germline V lookup: CDR1 SGHVS, CDR2 FNYEAQ. CDR3 bases: TGTGCCAGCAGCTCGACCGGGCTACACAATGAGCAGTACTTC. Residues: CASSSTGLHNEQYF.

The chain employs TRBV7-9 and TRBJ2-3; 9 bases line up with TRBD1. CDR3 length: 16 amino acids. Trimming took 5 bases from V and 3 from J; bases not matched to a gene: 9. Germline V CDR1 and CDR2: SEHNR, FQNEAQ (reference sequence). The CDR3, as DNA: TGTGCCAGCAGCCCAACAGGGGGCGCGGGGACAGATACGCAGTATTTT. This translates into CASSPTGGAGTDTQYF. Full variable domain (outside the CDR3, taken from reference TRBV7-9 and TRBJ2-3): DTGVSQNPRHKITKRGQNVTFRCDPISEHNRLYWYRQTLGQGPEFLTYFQNEAQLEKSRLLSDRFSAERPKGSFSTLEIQRTEQGDSAMYLCASSPTGGAGTDTQYFGPGTRLTVL.

This chain links TRBV6-2 or TRBV6-3 with TRBJ2-7; 8 bases fit TRBD1. Germline CDR1 MNHEY, CDR2 SVGEGT. Germline trimming cut 5 bases from V and 8 bases from J; bases unmatched to any gene: 11. The CDR3 is 14 residues long. Here the CDR3 reads CASSVGQGSIQQYF. As DNA, the CDR3 is TGTGCCAGCAGTGTCGGACAGGGATCTATCCAGCAGTACTTC.

A note on this clonotype: This may be a read error, as it is one base from a much larger clone. V usage is TRBV29-1 and J usage is TRBJ2-7; possible D gene TRBD2, 6 bases. V was shortened by 4 bases and J by 4 bases, with 11 bases between the two germline ends. CDR1 and CDR2 from the germline V gene are SQVTM and ANQGSEA. This CDR3 spans 12 amino acids. The CDR3 loop is CSVVGSGYEQYF. The CDR3 region has the DNA TGCAGCGTTGTCGGGAGTGGTTACGAGCAGTACTTC.

The chain carries TRBV11-2 and TRBJ2-4, with D possibly matching TRBD2 (5 bases). CDR1 and CDR2 (germline): SGHAT, FQNNGV. The V and J ends lost 5 bases and 5 bases respectively, with 16 bases between them. The CDR3 has 15 residues. The chain's CDR3 is CASSPGRGNQNIQYF. CDR3 coding DNA: TGTGCCAGCAGCCCAGGACGGGGAAACCAAAACATTCAGTACTTC.

The chain carries TRBV12-3 or TRBV12-4 and TRBJ1-1; D is possibly TRBD1 (6 bases). V was clipped by 6 bases and J by 1 base, with 12 bases between them. This CDR3 has 14 amino acids. The CDR3 reads CASRHDRPNTEAFF. The CDR3 DNA sequence: TGTGCCAGCAGACACGACAGGCCGAACACTGAAGCTTTCTTT.

Many counts were recorded for this clonotype. Written as DNA, the CDR3 is TGCAGTGCTAGAGGGCTAAGGGAAAGCGAGCAGTACTTC. Amino acids: CSARGLRESEQYF. V usage is TRBV20-1 and J usage is TRBJ2-7; D not certain. Trimming pared 1 base from V and 6 bases from J, leaving 13 bases between. CDR3 length equals 13 residues. Germline V gene data show CDR1 as DFQATT and CDR2 as SNEGSKA (reference sequence).

This clonotype was counted many times. This sequence joins TRBV7-2 and TRBJ2-5, with a tentative D call TRBD2 (6 bases). The CDR3 extends over 14 amino acids. Germline V gene lookup returns CDR1 SGHTA and CDR2 FQGNSA. V was cut by 2 bases and J by 3 bases, with 10 bases left in between. CDR3 bases: TGTGCCAGCAGCTTATCGGGGGTCAAAGAGACCCAGTACTTC. This sequence encodes CASSLSGVKETQYF.

Points on this clonotype: A read error may produce the germline difference seen at one junction end. The chain couples TRBV29-1 to TRBJ1-4; D unclear. Germline values: CDR1 SQVTM, CDR2 ANQGSEA. The CDR3 consists of 14 residues. The CDR3 loop is CGVDGGTTNEKLFF. DNA of the CDR3: TGCGGCGTCGACGGAGGGACAACTAATGAAAAACTGTTTTTT.

The genes are TRBV20-1 and TRBJ2-5; 8 nucleotides match TRBD1. The CDR3 spans 13 residues. Germline trimming cut 3 bases from V and 11 bases from J; bases unmatched to any gene: 11. CDR1 DFQATT and CDR2 SNEGSKA come from the germline V gene (reference sequence). CDR3 loop: CSARAGGIGEQYF. In DNA form, the CDR3 reads TGCAGTGCTAGGGCAGGGGGCATAGGGGAGCAGTACTTC.

This clonotype was seen more than once but under ten times. The J gene is TRBJ2-7, the V gene TRBV20-1; 8 bases agree with TRBD1. There are 15 residues in the CDR3. Trimming cost V 3 bases and J 7 bases; bases outside gene matches: 14. Germline CDR1 is DFQATT and CDR2 is SNEGSKA (reference sequence). The CDR3 spells CSARGTGGYFNEQYF. CDR3 in DNA: TGCAGTGCTAGGGGGACAGGAGGATACTTCAATGAGCAGTACTTC.

This rearrangement joins TRBV4-2 to TRBJ2-5; 8 nucleotides match TRBD1. Near its end, the DNA agrees better with TRBJ2-7, so the J call may be wrong. This CDR3 has 16 amino acids. From germline, CDR1 is LGHNA and CDR2 YNFKEQ. This CDR3 is CASSHPGGTGLYEQYF. CDR3 bases: TGTGCCAGCAGCCACCCAGGGGGGACAGGCCTTTACGAGCAGTACTTC.

As for this clonotype: One end of the junction fails to match germline, which may point to a read error. The chain uses TRBV7-2 and TRBJ2-1; 7 bases align to TRBD2. Germline V gene lookup returns CDR1 SGHTA and CDR2 FQGNSA. CDR3 size: 16 residues. Here the CDR3 DNA reads TGTGCCAGCAGCTTAGTGCGGGGGAGCTCCGACAATGAGCAGTTCTTC. Translating it yields CASSLVRGSSDNEQFF.

This clonotype was detected only a few times. The chain joins TRBV7-3 to TRBJ2-1; TRBD2 is a possible D gene (6 bases). The CDR3 loop spans 15 amino acids. Deletions cut 0 bases from V and 3 bases from J, with 9 bases between. The germline gives CDR1 SGHTA, CDR2 FQGTGA. CDR3 sequence (DNA): TGTGCCAGCAGCTTAACTCCTAGCGACTACAATGAGCAGTTCTTC. Translating it yields CASSLTPSDYNEQFF.

The chain uses TRBV13 and TRBJ2-3; D possibly uses TRBD1 or TRBD2 (7 bases each). The CDR3 contains 17 residues. Trimming removed 5 bases from V and 1 base from J, with 19 bases in between. CDR1 and CDR2 from the germline V gene are PRHDT and FYEKMQ (reference sequence). The CDR3 nucleotides read TGTGCCAGCAGCATCCAGGGGGGGGACCCCCGCACAGATACGCAGTATTTT. Residues: CASSIQGGDPRTDTQYF.